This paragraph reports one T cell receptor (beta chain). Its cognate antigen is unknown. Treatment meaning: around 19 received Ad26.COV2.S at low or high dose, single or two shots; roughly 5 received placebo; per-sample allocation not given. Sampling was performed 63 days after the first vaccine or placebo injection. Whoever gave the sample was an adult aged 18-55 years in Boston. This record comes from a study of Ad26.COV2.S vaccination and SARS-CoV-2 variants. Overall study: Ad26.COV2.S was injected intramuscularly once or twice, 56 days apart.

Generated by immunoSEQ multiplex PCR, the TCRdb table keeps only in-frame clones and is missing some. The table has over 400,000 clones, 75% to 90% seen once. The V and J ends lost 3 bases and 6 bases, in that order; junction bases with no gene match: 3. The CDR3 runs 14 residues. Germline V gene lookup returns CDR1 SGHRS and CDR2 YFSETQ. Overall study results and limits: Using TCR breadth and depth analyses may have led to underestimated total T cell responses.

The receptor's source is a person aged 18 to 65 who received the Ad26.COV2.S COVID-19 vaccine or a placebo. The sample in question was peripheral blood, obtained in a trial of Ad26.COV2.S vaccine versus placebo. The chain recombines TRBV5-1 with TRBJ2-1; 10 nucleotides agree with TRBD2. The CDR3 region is CASSYASGSNEQFF. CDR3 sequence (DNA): TGCGCCAGCAGCTACGCTAGCGGGAGCAATGAGCAGTTCTTC.